This TCR beta chain was retrieved from a study of T-cell memory formation after mild COVID-19. Study information: Largely donor-specific TCR clusters were found. Study results and limitations: Day 15 to 85 contractors were CD4/CD8 balanced; later expanders leaned CD4+. Researchers could not confirm that second-wave clones peaking on day 37 targeted SARS-CoV-2. The CD4+ clones that contracted clustered mainly within CM and EM, and the CD8+ clones concentrated in EMRA.

This clonotype was seen a handful of times. The antigen remains undetermined. TCRdb processed the 5' RACE reads anew with MiXCR; each CDR3 protein has one entry. The sample has around 340,000 distinct CDR3 sequences, approximately 14% seen once; the top ten hold around a fifth. V shed 3 bases and J shed 7 bases, with 9 bases lying between them. This CDR3 is built from 12 residues. Germline lookup yields CDR1 WSHSY and CDR2 SAAADI. The TCR was taken from a man aged 18 to 29 who had mild COVID-19 (a few samples of this study predate the infection). Cell type and time point are not known. The sample comprised PBMCs or a T cell subset sorted from them (not recorded which). The genes are TRBV10-2 and TRBJ1-1; TRBD1 is a possible D gene (6 bases). CDR3 sequence: CASSDLQGEAFF. The CDR3 coding sequence is TGCGCCAGCAGTGACCTACAGGGTGAAGCTTTCTTT.